Following are 6 T cell receptor beta chains from one sample sequenced in a study of shared clonotypes between healthy human individuals. Clones were read by immunoSEQ multiplex PCR, and TCRdb kept only the in-frame ones, dropping some. The sample shows hundreds of thousands of clones, around 75% of them seen only once. Sequencing input: PBMCs. Source of these receptors: a woman aged 40-49 years in good health. Some clones in this sample may be carry-over from other donors' samples.

This sequence joins TRBV10-3 and TRBJ2-4; the D is unclear. Trimming left V 1 base short and J 6 bases short, with 16 bases between. Germline V lookup: CDR1 ENHRY, CDR2 SYGVKD. This CDR3 spans 16 amino acids. CDR3 in amino acids: CAISELRVNLGNIQYF. The CDR3 nucleotides read TGTGCCATCAGTGAGTTGAGAGTCAACTTGGGAAACATTCAGTACTTC.

The chain links TRBV15 to TRBJ1-5; D might be TRBD1 (6 bases). The V end lost 0 bases, the J end lost 5 bases, and 11 bases lay between the germline ends. Germline V gene lookup returns CDR1 LNHNV and CDR2 YYDKDF (reference sequence). This CDR3 has 15 residues. CDR3 region: CATSRDSGDDQPQHF. The CDR3 DNA follows: TGTGCCACCAGCAGAGATTCAGGGGACGATCAGCCCCAGCATTTT. Supplemented by reference TRBV15 and TRBJ1-5, the full variable domain reads DAMVIQNPRYQVTQFGKPVTLSCSQTLNHNVMYWYQQKSSQAPKLLFHYYDKDFNNEADTPDNFQSRRPNTSFCFLDIRSPGLGDTAMYLCATSRDSGDDQPQHFGDGTRLSIL.

The V call is TRBV5-8, the J call TRBJ1-3; the D gene is possibly TRBD1 (6 bases). Between the trimmed V and J ends, which lost 0 bases and 0 bases, there was a span of 10 bases. Germline values: CDR1 SGHTS, CDR2 YDEGEE. This CDR3 comprises 16 residues. This chain's CDR3 is CASSLARTVSGNTIYF. The CDR3 nucleotides are TGTGCCAGCAGCTTGGCCAGGACAGTCTCTGGAAACACCATATATTTT. The complete variable domain, with remaining parts taken from reference TRBV5-8 and TRBJ1-3, reads EAGVTQSPTHLIKTRGQQATLRCSPISGHTSVYWYQQALGLGLQFLLWYDEGEERNRGNFPPRFSGRQFPNYSSELNVNALELEDSALYLCASSLARTVSGNTIYFGEGSWLTVV.

The chain employs TRBV4-2 and TRBJ2-1; 13 bases are shared with TRBD2. V lost 3 bases to trimming and J lost 3 bases; unmatched junction nucleotides: 5. Germline V gene sequence: CDR1 LGHNA, CDR2 YNFKEQ. The CDR3 covers 17 residues. The CDR3 DNA reads TGTGCCAGCAGCCAGGAACTAGCGGGAGGGCACTACAATGAGCAGTTCTTC. Its protein is CASSQELAGGHYNEQFF.

The genes are TRBV9 and TRBJ2-2, with 9 bases lining up with TRBD1. Trimming cost V 4 bases and J 7 bases; bases outside gene matches: 8. The length of the CDR3 is 15 residues. The germline gives CDR1 SGDLS, CDR2 YYNGEE. DNA of the CDR3: TGTGCCAGCAGCCTCCGGACAGGGGAAGGCGGGGAGCTGTTTTTT. Protein: CASSLRTGEGGELFF.

The chain carries TRBV27 and TRBJ2-5, with D maybe TRBD2 (5 bases). This CDR3 contains 15 residues. Trimming shortened V by 3 bases and J by 5 bases, and 16 bases separated the two germline ends. The germline V gene has CDR1 MNHEY and CDR2 SMNVEV (reference sequence). The CDR3 reads CASSLLGGDAETQYF. The CDR3, as DNA: TGTGCCAGCAGTTTGCTAGGAGGCGATGCGGAGACCCAGTACTTC.